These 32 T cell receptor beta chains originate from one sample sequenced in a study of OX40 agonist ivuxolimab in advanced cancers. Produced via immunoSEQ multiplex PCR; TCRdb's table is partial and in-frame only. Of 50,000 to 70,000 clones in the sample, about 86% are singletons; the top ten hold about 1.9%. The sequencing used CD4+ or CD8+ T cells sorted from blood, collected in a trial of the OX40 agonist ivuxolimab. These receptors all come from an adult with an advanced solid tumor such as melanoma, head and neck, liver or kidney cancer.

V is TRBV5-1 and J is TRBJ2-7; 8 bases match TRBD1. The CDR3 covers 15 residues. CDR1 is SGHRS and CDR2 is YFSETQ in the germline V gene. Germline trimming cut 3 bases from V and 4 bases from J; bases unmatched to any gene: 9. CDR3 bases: TGCGCCAGCAGCTCGCCGGGACAGGAGCGTTACGAGCAGTACTTC. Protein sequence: CASSSPGQERYEQYF.

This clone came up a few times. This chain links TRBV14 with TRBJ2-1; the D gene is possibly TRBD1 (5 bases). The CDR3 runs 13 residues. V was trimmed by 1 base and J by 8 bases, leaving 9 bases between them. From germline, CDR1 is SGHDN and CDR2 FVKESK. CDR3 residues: CASSQVRAHEQFF. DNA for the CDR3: TGTGCCAGCAGCCAAGTCAGGGCCCATGAGCAGTTCTTC.

Here the CDR3 DNA reads TGTGCCAGCAGCCCAAGACAGACTGGTACAGATACGCAGTATTTT. Residues: CASSPRQTGTDTQYF. The chain uses TRBV5-6 and TRBJ2-3, with D perhaps matching TRBD1 (5 bases). Trimming shortened V by 4 bases and J by 3 bases, and 15 bases separated the two germline ends. The CDR3 consists of 15 residues. Germline CDR1 SGHDT, CDR2 YYEEEE.

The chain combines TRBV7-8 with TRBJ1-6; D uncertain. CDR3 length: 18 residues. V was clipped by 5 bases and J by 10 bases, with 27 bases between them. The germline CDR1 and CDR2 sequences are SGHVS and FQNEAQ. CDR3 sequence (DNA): TGTGCCAGCAGCCAACGGGCCTCAATTCAAAAAGGAGGGTCACCCCTCCACTTT. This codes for CASSQRASIQKGGSPLHF.

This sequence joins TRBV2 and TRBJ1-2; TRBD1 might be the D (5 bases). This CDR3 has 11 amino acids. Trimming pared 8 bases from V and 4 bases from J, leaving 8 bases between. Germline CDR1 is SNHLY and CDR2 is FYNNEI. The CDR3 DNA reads TGTGCCAGCGGGGACGTCTATGGCTACACCTTC. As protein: CASGDVYGYTF.

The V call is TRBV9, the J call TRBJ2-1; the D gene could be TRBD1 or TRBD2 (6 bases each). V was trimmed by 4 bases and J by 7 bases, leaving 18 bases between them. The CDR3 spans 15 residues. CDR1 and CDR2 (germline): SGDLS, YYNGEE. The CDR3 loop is CASSFRGARLNEQFF. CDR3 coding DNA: TGTGCCAGCAGCTTTAGGGGGGCCAGATTGAATGAGCAGTTCTTC.

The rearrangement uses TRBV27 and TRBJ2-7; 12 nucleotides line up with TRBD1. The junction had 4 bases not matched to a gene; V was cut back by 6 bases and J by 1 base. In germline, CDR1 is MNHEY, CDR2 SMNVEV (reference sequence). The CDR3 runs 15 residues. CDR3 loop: CASRGQGAGSYEQYF. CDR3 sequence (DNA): TGTGCCAGCAGGGGACAGGGGGCCGGTTCCTACGAGCAGTACTTC.

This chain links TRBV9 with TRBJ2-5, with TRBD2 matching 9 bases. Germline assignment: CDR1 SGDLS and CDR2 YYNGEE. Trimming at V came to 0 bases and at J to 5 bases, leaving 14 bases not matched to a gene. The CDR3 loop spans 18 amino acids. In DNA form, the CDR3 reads TGTGCCAGCAGCGTAGGAGCTAGCGGGGAGGTATTTGGGGAGACCCAGTACTTC. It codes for CASSVGASGEVFGETQYF.

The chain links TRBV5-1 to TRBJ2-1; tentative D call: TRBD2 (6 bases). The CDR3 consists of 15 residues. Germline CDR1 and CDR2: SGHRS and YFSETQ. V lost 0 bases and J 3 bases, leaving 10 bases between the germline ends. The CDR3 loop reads CASSLARRDYNEQFF. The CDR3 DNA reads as TGCGCCAGCAGCTTGGCTCGGCGGGACTACAATGAGCAGTTCTTC.

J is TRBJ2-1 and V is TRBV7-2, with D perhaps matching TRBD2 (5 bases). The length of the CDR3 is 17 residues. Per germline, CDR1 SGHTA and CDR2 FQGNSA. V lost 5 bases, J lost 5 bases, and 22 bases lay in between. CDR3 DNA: TGTGCCAGCAGCCCCCGCGGAGGATTGGTGGGAAACAATGAGCAGTTCTTC. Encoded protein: CASSPRGGLVGNNEQFF.

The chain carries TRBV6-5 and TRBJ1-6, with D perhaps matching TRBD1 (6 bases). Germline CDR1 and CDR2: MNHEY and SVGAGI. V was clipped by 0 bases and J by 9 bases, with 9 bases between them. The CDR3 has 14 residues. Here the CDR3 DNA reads TGTGCCAGCAGTTACTCGCAGGGGAGTTCACCCCTCCACTTT. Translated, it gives CASSYSQGSSPLHF.

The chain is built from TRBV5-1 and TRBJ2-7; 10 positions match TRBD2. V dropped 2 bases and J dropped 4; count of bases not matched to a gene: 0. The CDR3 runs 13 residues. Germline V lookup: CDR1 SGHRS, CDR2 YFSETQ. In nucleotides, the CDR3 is TGCGCCAGCAGCTTACTAGCGGGGTACGAGCAGTACTTC. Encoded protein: CASSLLAGYEQYF.

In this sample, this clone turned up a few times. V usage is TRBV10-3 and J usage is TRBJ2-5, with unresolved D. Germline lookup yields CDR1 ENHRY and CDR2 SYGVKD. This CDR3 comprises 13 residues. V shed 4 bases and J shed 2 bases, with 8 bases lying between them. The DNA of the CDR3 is TGTGCCATCAGTGGAATTATGCAAGAGACCCAGTACTTC. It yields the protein CAISGIMQETQYF.

The CDR3 protein is CASRLAETQYF. DNA for the CDR3: TGTGCCAGCAGGTTGGCAGAGACCCAGTACTTC. The chain couples TRBV11-2 to TRBJ2-5, with no clear D. V lost 6 bases to trimming and J lost 4 bases, with 6 bases between them. The V gene's germline CDR1 is SGHAT and CDR2 FQNNGV. CDR3 length: 11 amino acids.

CDR3 sequence reads: CASSLLTSGVRDTQYF. CDR3 nucleotides: TGTGCCAGCAGTTTGCTTACTAGCGGGGTAAGAGATACGCAGTATTTT. V and J are TRBV28 and TRBJ2-3; 10 bases map to TRBD2. V was clipped by 3 bases and J by 5 bases; unmatched bases: 8. Germline assignment: CDR1 MDHEN and CDR2 SYDVKM. CDR3 length: 16 residues.

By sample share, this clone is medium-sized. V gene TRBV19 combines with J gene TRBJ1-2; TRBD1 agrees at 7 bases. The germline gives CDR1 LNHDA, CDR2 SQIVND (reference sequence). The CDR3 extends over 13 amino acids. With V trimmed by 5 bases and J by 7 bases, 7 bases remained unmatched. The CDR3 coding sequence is TGTGCCAGTAGTCTCCAGGGGGGCGGTGGCTACACCTTC. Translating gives CASSLQGGGGYTF.

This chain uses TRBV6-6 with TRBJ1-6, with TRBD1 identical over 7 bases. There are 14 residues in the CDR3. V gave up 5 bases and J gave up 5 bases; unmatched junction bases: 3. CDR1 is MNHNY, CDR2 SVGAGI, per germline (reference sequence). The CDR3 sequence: CASSRQGHNSPLHF. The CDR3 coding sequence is TGTGCCAGCAGTCGACAGGGACATAATTCACCCCTCCACTTT.

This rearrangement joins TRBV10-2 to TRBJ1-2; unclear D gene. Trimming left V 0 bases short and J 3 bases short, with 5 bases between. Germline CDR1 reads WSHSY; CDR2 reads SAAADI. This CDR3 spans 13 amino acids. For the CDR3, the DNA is TGCGCCAGCAGTGAGTCGCAGGACTATGGCTACACCTTC. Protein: CASSESQDYGYTF.

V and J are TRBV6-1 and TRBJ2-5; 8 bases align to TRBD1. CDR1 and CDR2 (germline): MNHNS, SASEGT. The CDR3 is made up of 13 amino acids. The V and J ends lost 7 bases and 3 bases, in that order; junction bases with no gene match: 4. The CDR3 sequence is CASKRTGKETQYF. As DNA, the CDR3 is TGTGCCAGCAAGAGGACAGGGAAAGAGACCCAGTACTTC.

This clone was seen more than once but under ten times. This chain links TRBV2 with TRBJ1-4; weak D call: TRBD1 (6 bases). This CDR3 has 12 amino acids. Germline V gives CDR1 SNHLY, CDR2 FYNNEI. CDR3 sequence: CGEGGANEKLFF. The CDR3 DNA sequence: TGTGGCGAGGGGGGCGCAAATGAAAAACTGTTTTTT.

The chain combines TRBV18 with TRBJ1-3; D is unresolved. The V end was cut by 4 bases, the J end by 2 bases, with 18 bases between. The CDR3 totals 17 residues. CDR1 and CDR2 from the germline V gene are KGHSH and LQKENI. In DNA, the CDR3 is TGTGCCAGCTCACAAATTGGACTCCTCGATACTGGAAACACCATATATTTT. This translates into CASSQIGLLDTGNTIYF.

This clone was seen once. The CDR3 protein is CASSIKATGQARPQHF. In nucleotides, the CDR3 is TGTGCCAGTAGTATAAAGGCAACGGGTCAAGCTCGGCCCCAGCATTTT. V usage is TRBV19 and J usage is TRBJ1-5; D gene ambiguous. Germline values: CDR1 LNHDA, CDR2 SQIVND (reference sequence). Trimming pared 2 bases from V and 9 bases from J, leaving 20 bases between. This CDR3 contains 16 residues.

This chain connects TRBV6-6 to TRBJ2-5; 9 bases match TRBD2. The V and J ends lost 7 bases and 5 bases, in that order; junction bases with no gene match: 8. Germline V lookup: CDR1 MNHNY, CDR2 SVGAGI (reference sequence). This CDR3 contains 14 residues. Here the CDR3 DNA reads TGTGCCAGCATCGGCGGGAGGGCCCTTGAGACCCAGTACTTC. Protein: CASIGGRALETQYF.

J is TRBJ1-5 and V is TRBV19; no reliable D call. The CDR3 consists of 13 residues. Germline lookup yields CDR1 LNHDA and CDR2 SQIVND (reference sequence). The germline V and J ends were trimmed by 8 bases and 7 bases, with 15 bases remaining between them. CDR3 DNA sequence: TGTGCCAGTCGTGAGGAGGTGTGGCAGCCCCAGCATTTT. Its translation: CASREEVWQPQHF.

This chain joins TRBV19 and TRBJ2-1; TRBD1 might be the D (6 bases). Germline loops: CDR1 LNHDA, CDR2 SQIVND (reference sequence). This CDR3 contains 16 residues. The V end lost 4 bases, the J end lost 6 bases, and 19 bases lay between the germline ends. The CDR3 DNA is TGTGCCAGTAGTACAGCTACTCTCATCAGGGGCAATGAGCAGTTCTTC. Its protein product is CASSTATLIRGNEQFF.

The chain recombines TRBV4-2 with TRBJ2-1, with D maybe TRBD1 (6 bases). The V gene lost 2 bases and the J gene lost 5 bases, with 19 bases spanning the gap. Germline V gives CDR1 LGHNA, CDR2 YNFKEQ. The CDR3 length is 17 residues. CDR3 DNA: TGTGCCAGCAGCCAAAACCGGGGTACAGGGTTCCACAATGAGCAGTTCTTC. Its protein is CASSQNRGTGFHNEQFF.

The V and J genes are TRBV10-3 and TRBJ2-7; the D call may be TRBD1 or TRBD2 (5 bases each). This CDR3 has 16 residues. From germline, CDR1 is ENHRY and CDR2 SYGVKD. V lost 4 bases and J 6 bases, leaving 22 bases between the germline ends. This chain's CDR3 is CAISATGTINSREQYF. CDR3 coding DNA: TGTGCCATCAGTGCTACCGGGACGATCAACTCTCGCGAGCAGTACTTC.

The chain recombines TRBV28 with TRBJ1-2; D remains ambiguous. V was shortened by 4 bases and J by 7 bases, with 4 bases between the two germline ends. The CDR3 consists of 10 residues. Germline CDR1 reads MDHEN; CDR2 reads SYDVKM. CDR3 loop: CASSSSGYTF. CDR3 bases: TGTGCCAGCAGTTCATCTGGCTACACCTTC.

CDR3 in DNA: TGTGCCAGCAGCGTAGTTGGGGGAGAGACTGAAGCTTTCTTT. Protein sequence: CASSVVGGETEAFF. J is TRBJ1-1 and V is TRBV9; TRBD1 is a possible D gene (5 bases). The CDR3 extends over 14 amino acids. Germline V gene sequence: CDR1 SGDLS, CDR2 YYNGEE. V lost 0 bases to trimming and J lost 5 bases, with 11 bases between them.

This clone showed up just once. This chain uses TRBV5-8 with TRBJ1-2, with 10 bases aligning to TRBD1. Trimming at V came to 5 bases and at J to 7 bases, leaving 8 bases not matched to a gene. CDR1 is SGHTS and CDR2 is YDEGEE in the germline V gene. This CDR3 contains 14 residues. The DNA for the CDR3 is TGTGCCAGCAGATATAGACAGGGGGCGTCTGGCTACACCTTC. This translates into CASRYRQGASGYTF.

In nucleotides, the CDR3 is TGTGCCAGCACCCGTGGACTAGCGGAGTACCAAGAGACCCAGTACTTC. This sequence encodes CASTRGLAEYQETQYF. The rearrangement joins TRBV11-2 to TRBJ2-5; TRBD2 matches 10 bases. The V segment lost 7 bases and the J segment 0 bases; nucleotides outside the gene matches: 8. The CDR3 has 16 amino acids. CDR1 and CDR2 from the germline V gene are SGHAT and FQNNGV.

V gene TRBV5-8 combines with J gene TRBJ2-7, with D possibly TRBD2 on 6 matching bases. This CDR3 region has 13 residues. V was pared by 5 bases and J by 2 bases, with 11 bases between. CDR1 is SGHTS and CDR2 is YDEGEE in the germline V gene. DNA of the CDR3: TGTGCCAGCAGAAAACCGGGGGCCTACGAGCAGTACTTC. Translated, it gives CASRKPGAYEQYF. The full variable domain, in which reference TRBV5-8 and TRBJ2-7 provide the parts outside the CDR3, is EAGVTQSPTHLIKTRGQQATLRCSPISGHTSVYWYQQALGLGLQFLLWYDEGEERNRGNFPPRFSGRQFPNYSSELNVNALELEDSALYLCASRKPGAYEQYFGPGTRLTVT.